These 32 T cell receptor beta chains were sequenced from one sample in a study of T-cell memory formation after mild COVID-19. Each CDR3 protein gets one entry after TCRdb re-called the 5' RACE reads with MiXCR. The table records around 310,000 distinct CDR3 sequences, 14% of them present only once. The sample consisted of PBMCs or a T cell subset sorted from them (not recorded which). The receptors were gathered from a man younger than 30 who had mild COVID-19 (a few samples of this study predate the infection). Cell type and time point are not known.

This chain connects TRBV20-1 to TRBJ2-3; D is unresolved. V was pared by 0 bases and J by 2 bases, with 12 bases between. Germline V gives CDR1 DFQATT, CDR2 SNEGSKA (reference sequence). CDR3 length equals 15 residues. CDR3 nucleotide sequence: TGCAGTGCTAGAGATTTTGAAAGGGCCACAGATACGCAGTATTTT. It codes for CSARDFERATDTQYF.

J is TRBJ1-3 and V is TRBV6-6; D unclear. V lost 6 bases, J lost 0 bases, and 18 bases lay in between. There are 17 residues in the CDR3. Germline values: CDR1 MNHNY, CDR2 SVGAGI (reference sequence). CDR3 protein: CASSPFVPGFSGNTIYF. In nucleotides, the CDR3 is TGTGCCAGCAGCCCCTTCGTCCCCGGTTTCTCTGGAAACACCATATATTTT.

In this sample, this clonotype turned up a few times. The rearrangement joins TRBV12-3 or TRBV12-4 to TRBJ2-7; 9 bases are a match to TRBD2. This CDR3 has 14 residues. The V and J ends lost 6 bases and 9 bases, in that order; junction bases with no gene match: 12. CDR3 DNA: TGTGCCAGCAGCCATAGCGGGGGCCCAAGGGGGCAGTACTTC. As protein: CASSHSGGPRGQYF.

The gene calls are TRBV6-1 and TRBJ1-2; no definite D call. From germline, CDR1 is MNHNS and CDR2 SASEGT. The CDR3 runs to 12 residues. With 5 bases removed from V and 8 bases from J, the gap between germline ends came to 12 bases. The CDR3 protein is CASSWTVRGYTF. The CDR3 nucleotides are TGTGCCAGCAGTTGGACGGTTAGAGGCTACACCTTC.

This clonotype was counted a single time. The chain couples TRBV12-3 or TRBV12-4 to TRBJ2-7; D is unresolved. Trimming took off 7 bases at V and 6 bases at J, with 7 bases between the two ends. The CDR3 runs 10 residues. This CDR3 is CASTRREQYF. The CDR3 DNA follows: TGTGCCAGCACCCGGCGCGAGCAGTACTTC.

This clonotype appeared many times. The gene calls are TRBV6-5 and TRBJ1-5; D not resolved. CDR3 size: 13 residues. V was cut by 4 bases and J by 4 bases, with 8 bases left in between. Per the germline V gene, CDR1 is MNHEY and CDR2 is SVGAGI. The CDR3 spells CASSSGLNQPQHF. For the CDR3, the DNA is TGTGCCAGCAGTTCAGGATTAAATCAGCCCCAGCATTTT.

This clonotype was counted between two and nine times. This rearrangement joins TRBV5-6 to TRBJ1-1, with 8 bases lining up with TRBD1. This CDR3 region has 13 residues. The V gene end was trimmed by 6 bases and the J gene end by 6 bases; junction bases not matched to a gene: 7. Germline V CDR1 and CDR2: SGHDT, YYEEEE. The CDR3 here is CASTGQGAAEAFF. CDR3 sequence (DNA): TGTGCCAGCACCGGACAGGGTGCGGCTGAAGCTTTCTTT.

This clonotype was recorded a few times. The CDR3 spells CASSRLAGGRGTKFF. In DNA form, the CDR3 reads TGTGCCAGCAGTCGGCTAGCGGGGGGCCGCGGAACGAAGTTCTTC. The chain employs TRBV6-2 or TRBV6-3 and TRBJ2-1; 11 bases fit TRBD2. The length of the CDR3 is 15 residues. The ends lost 5 bases at V and 14 bases at J; junction bases unmatched: 14. The V gene's germline CDR1 is MNHEY and CDR2 SVGEGT.

This clonotype occurred a few times. V and J are TRBV4-1 and TRBJ1-4; 9 positions agree with TRBD1. This CDR3 is 15 amino acids long. The germline gives CDR1 MGHRA, CDR2 YSYEKL. V trimming: 3 bases; J trimming: 10 bases; junction bases outside the gene matches: 9. CDR3 sequence reads: CASSHSGTGSGKLFF. CDR3 DNA sequence: TGCGCCAGCAGCCATTCCGGGACAGGGTCCGGAAAACTGTTTTTT.

This clonotype has a handful of counts. V usage is TRBV10-3 and J usage is TRBJ1-1; D remains unclear. There are 12 residues in the CDR3. Germline V gene sequence: CDR1 ENHRY, CDR2 SYGVKD. V was cut by 11 bases and J by 1 base, with 11 bases left in between. The CDR3 region has the DNA TGTGCCGCCCGGACGGCGAACACTGAAGCTTTCTTT. Amino acids: CAARTANTEAFF.

The chain joins TRBV6-5 to TRBJ1-2; the D gene is possibly TRBD1 (5 bases). The CDR3 has 12 residues. Trimming shortened V by 8 bases and J by 4 bases, and 11 bases separated the two germline ends. Germline V gives CDR1 MNHEY, CDR2 SVGAGI. CDR3 sequence: CASRGTTYGYTF. CDR3 in DNA: TGTGCCAGCCGGGGCACCACCTATGGCTACACCTTC.

This clonotype was detected many times. The chain recombines TRBV20-1 with TRBJ2-1, with D perhaps matching TRBD1 (6 bases). CDR1 and CDR2 from the germline V gene are DFQATT and SNEGSKA (reference sequence). The CDR3 loop spans 16 amino acids. The germline V and J ends were trimmed by 0 bases and 3 bases, with 15 bases remaining between them. CDR3 DNA: TGCAGTGCTAGAGATTTGGGGGCACCCCACTACAATGAGCAGTTCTTC. Translated: CSARDLGAPHYNEQFF.

The rearrangement joins TRBV5-1 to TRBJ1-2; D gene ambiguous. The CDR3 has 14 amino acids. Germline loops: CDR1 SGHRS, CDR2 YFSETQ. The V and J ends lost 4 bases and 7 bases respectively, with 17 bases between them. CDR3 DNA sequence: TGCGCCAGCAGCGAACAGCCATTGGTGCGTGGCTACACCTTC. Translation gives CASSEQPLVRGYTF.

The chain uses TRBV7-8 and TRBJ1-5, with a weak D call TRBD1 (5 bases). V shed 0 bases and J shed 11 bases, with 17 bases lying between them. The CDR3 spans 15 residues. Germline V lookup: CDR1 SGHVS, CDR2 FQNEAQ. The CDR3 reads CASSLAGHRGAAQHF. CDR3 DNA: TGTGCCAGCAGCTTAGCAGGACATCGAGGGGCAGCCCAGCATTTT.

A few counts support this clonotype. This chain links TRBV5-1 with TRBJ1-6, with 8 bases fitting TRBD1. Germline CDR1 and CDR2: SGHRS and YFSETQ. Losses at the gene ends were 0 bases for V and 10 bases for J; bases not matched to a gene: 9. The CDR3 has 16 amino acids. DNA of the CDR3: TGCGCCAGCAGCTTGGAGACAGGGGCCCTAAGATCACCCCTCCACTTT. Protein product: CASSLETGALRSPLHF.

This clonotype was counted only a few times. The V gene is TRBV5-1, the J gene TRBJ1-2; D may be TRBD1 (5 bases). V shed 4 bases and J shed 6 bases, with 16 bases lying between them. The CDR3 has 14 residues. CDR1 and CDR2 from the germline V gene are SGHRS and YFSETQ. For the CDR3, the DNA is TGCGCCAGCAGCCACTACTCAGGGCCCGATGGCTACACCTTC. Encoded protein: CASSHYSGPDGYTF.

The V gene is TRBV6-5, the J gene TRBJ1-6; D call uncertain. CDR3 length: 14 amino acids. With 2 bases removed from V and 7 bases from J, the gap between germline ends came to 9 bases. The V gene's germline CDR1 is MNHEY and CDR2 SVGAGI. The CDR3 loop is CASSYGSLNSPLHF. CDR3 sequence (DNA): TGTGCCAGCAGTTACGGAAGTTTGAATTCACCCCTCCACTTT.

This clonotype was found many times. This sequence joins TRBV4-1 and TRBJ2-5; D possibly corresponds to TRBD1 (5 bases). With 1 base removed from V and 5 bases from J, the gap between germline ends came to 17 bases. Germline CDR1 reads MGHRA; CDR2 reads YSYEKL. The length of the CDR3 is 16 residues. The DNA for the CDR3 is TGCGCCAGCAGCCAAGGCTCCAGGGCGTTTAGTGAGACCCAGTACTTC. Translating it yields CASSQGSRAFSETQYF.

This clonotype was seen more than once but under ten times. J is TRBJ2-4 and V is TRBV7-6; D is ambiguous. Per the germline V gene, CDR1 is SGHVS and CDR2 is FNYEAQ. Trimming left V 1 base short and J 3 bases short, with 16 bases between. This CDR3 comprises 17 residues. CDR3 sequence reads: CASSLGAVTGDKNIQYF. CDR3 coding DNA: TGTGCCAGCAGCTTAGGAGCCGTAACCGGAGACAAAAACATTCAGTACTTC.

This clonotype was seen more than once but under ten times. The chain joins TRBV4-3 to TRBJ2-7, with no clear D. The CDR3 covers 13 residues. Germline CDR1 is LGHNA and CDR2 is YSLEER. The V gene lost 1 base and the J gene lost 8 bases, with 12 bases spanning the gap. As DNA, the CDR3 is TGCGCCAGCAGCCAAGGGTACCAGTCACAGCAGTACTTC. It is translated as CASSQGYQSQQYF.

Many counts were recorded for this clonotype. The V call is TRBV7-9, the J call TRBJ2-7; either TRBD1 or TRBD2 may fit D (5 bases each). V was trimmed by 7 bases and J by 6 bases, leaving 19 bases between them. The CDR3 totals 14 residues. Germline lookup yields CDR1 SEHNR and CDR2 FQNEAQ (reference sequence). The CDR3 spells CASTPPGPFFEQYF. The CDR3 region has the DNA TGTGCCAGCACCCCCCCGGGACCCTTTTTCGAGCAGTACTTC.

The rearrangement joins TRBV9 to TRBJ2-1; D ambiguous. CDR1 is SGDLS, CDR2 YYNGEE, per germline. The V and J ends lost 7 bases and 3 bases respectively, with 8 bases between them. The CDR3 spans 12 residues. CDR3 amino acids: CASGPSYNEQFF. The CDR3 region has the DNA TGTGCCAGCGGGCCTAGCTACAATGAGCAGTTCTTC. Full variable domain (remainder filled in from reference TRBV9 and TRBJ2-1): DSGVTQTPKHLITATGQRVTLRCSPRSGDLSVYWYQQSLDQGLQFLIQYYNGEERAKGNILERFSAQQFPDLHSELNLSSLELGDSALYFCASGPSYNEQFFGPGTRLTVL.

This chain connects TRBV2 to TRBJ2-3; D is unresolved. The CDR3 totals 15 residues. Germline V gene lookup returns CDR1 SNHLY and CDR2 FYNNEI. The V gene lost 6 bases and the J gene lost 4 bases, with 17 bases spanning the gap. For the CDR3, the DNA is TGTGCCAGCAGCGATCGAAGTGCGTGGCCAGATACGCAGTATTTT. It translates to CASSDRSAWPDTQYF.

The chain recombines TRBV7-6 with TRBJ2-1; D gene uncertain. This CDR3 comprises 12 residues. Germline CDR1 reads SGHVS; CDR2 reads FNYEAQ. Between the trimmed V and J ends, which lost 5 bases and 9 bases, there was a span of 11 bases. The CDR3 DNA is TGTGCCAGCAGCCCACCCCTTACTGAGCAGTTCTTC. Translating it yields CASSPPLTEQFF.

This clonotype was observed at least ten times. This chain connects TRBV5-1 to TRBJ1-2; D gene ambiguous. CDR1 is SGHRS, CDR2 YFSETQ, per germline. Trimming shortened V by 0 bases and J by 4 bases, and 4 bases separated the two germline ends. This CDR3 is 12 amino acids long. CDR3 bases: TGCGCCAGCAGCTTGGAAAGCTATGGCTACACCTTC. Translated: CASSLESYGYTF.

The sample holds many counts of this clonotype. The chain's CDR3 is CASTRPGQGENEAFF. DNA of the CDR3: TGTGCCAGCACCAGGCCCGGACAGGGTGAAAATGAAGCTTTCTTT. The chain employs TRBV12-3 or TRBV12-4 and TRBJ1-1; TRBD1 agrees at 8 bases. The junction had 14 bases not matched to a gene; V was cut back by 7 bases and J by 7 bases. The CDR3 covers 15 residues.

The chain carries TRBV7-9 and TRBJ2-7; TRBD2 matches 7 bases. The germline V gene encodes CDR1 SEHNR and CDR2 FQNEAQ (reference sequence). Losses at the gene ends were 1 base for V and 6 bases for J; bases not matched to a gene: 3. This CDR3 contains 13 residues. Written as DNA, the CDR3 is TGTGCCAGCAGCTTAGGGGGAGGGCCCGAGCAGTACGTC. This translates into CASSLGGGPEQYV.

This clonotype has more than one count but fewer than ten. The V gene is TRBV15, the J gene TRBJ1-2, with 10 bases aligning to TRBD1. This CDR3 is built from 16 residues. The germline CDR1 and CDR2 sequences are LNHNV and YYDKDF (reference sequence). V gave up 3 bases and J gave up 3 bases; unmatched junction bases: 7. The CDR3: CATSRAGQGRYYGYTF. The CDR3 region has the DNA TGTGCCACCAGCAGGGCGGGACAGGGGAGATACTATGGCTACACCTTC.

This clonotype was counted between two and nine times. The rearrangement links TRBV4-1 to TRBJ2-7; D is unresolved. The CDR3 length is 15 residues. The germline V and J ends were trimmed by 1 base and 2 bases, with 12 bases remaining between them. Per the germline V gene, CDR1 is MGHRA and CDR2 is YSYEKL. The CDR3 DNA follows: TGCGCCAGCAGCCAAGTCCCGGCCGCCCCCTACGAGCAGTACTTC. Its translation is CASSQVPAAPYEQYF.

This clonotype was seen only a few times. The V gene is TRBV4-2, the J gene TRBJ2-2, with unresolved D. The CDR3 covers 15 residues. Between the trimmed V and J ends, which lost 4 bases and 1 base, there was a span of 10 bases. Germline V lookup: CDR1 LGHNA, CDR2 YNFKEQ. This CDR3 is CASSRSPLNTGELFF. The DNA for the CDR3 is TGTGCCAGCAGCCGCAGCCCTTTGAACACCGGGGAGCTGTTTTTT.

Only a few counts were recorded for this clonotype. This chain joins TRBV20-1 and TRBJ2-5, with 7 bases that match TRBD2. Trimming at V came to 8 bases and at J to 2 bases, leaving 2 bases not matched to a gene. Germline-derived CDR1 and CDR2 are DFQATT and SNEGSKA (reference sequence). The CDR3 extends over 11 amino acids. The CDR3 DNA follows: TGCAGTCAGGGAGGGCAAGAGACCCAGTACTTC. This sequence encodes CSQGGQETQYF.

This clonotype was seen a few times. The genes are TRBV3-1 and TRBJ2-7; 9 positions agree with TRBD1. J was trimmed by 4 bases and V by 1 base; bases with no gene match: 8. The CDR3 is 16 residues long. CDR1 LGHDT and CDR2 YNNKEL come from the germline V gene (reference sequence). CDR3 in DNA: TGTGCCAGCAGCCAAGCGCCGGGACAGGGTTTGTACGAGCAGTACGTC. Translating it yields CASSQAPGQGLYEQYV.